This TCR beta chain was captured by sequencing in a study of beta chain features in type 1 diabetes (dated by TCRdb to the late 2010s). Some background on the complete study: Mean age, gender distribution, total cell number and subset yield did not differ between patients and healthy donors. A total of roughly 100 million sorted cells were examined across all samples, and a strong correlation was observed between cell number per subset and RNA yield. Naive and central memory subsets were obtained from all 30 or so donors, but regulatory and stem cell-like memory subsets were isolated from only 8 patients and roughly 8 healthy donors. The study compared the TCRB repertoires of sorted circulating CD4+ T cell subsets in recently diagnosed type 1 diabetes patients with those in matched healthy donors. What the research found in general, with its limitations: Naive, central memory and regulatory TCRB repertoires appeared more similar among patients than among healthy donors. Fewer insertions and more nucleotide deletions at VDJ recombination sites were observed in patients with type 1 diabetes, implying thymic rearrangement abnormalities. Because the HLA sub-analyses included only small numbers of individuals, any influence of HLA type on TCRB rearrangement was left unresolved. In all four CD4+ subsets, TCRB CDR3 length was moderately but significantly shorter in type 1 diabetes patients. Shorter templates might be favored by PCR, yet because patient and control samples were amplified and corrected together, any such skew would affect both groups equally. Because cDNA was sequenced instead of genomic DNA, highly expressing activated cells could be over-represented, though the groups showed no difference in activation or CD3 levels.

This clone was counted only a few times. This clone's antigen is unknown. Qualities for individual bases were not recorded, and no much larger clone is one base off. The entire amount of isolated RNA was reverse transcribed using the High Capacity cDNA Reverse Transcription Kit, so the sequenced TCRB transcripts were expressed ones. Deep immunoSEQ sequencing was performed on naive, central memory and regulatory T cell samples, with an average of roughly 3.3 million total reads per sample. After sorted cells were lysed in RLT buffer, RNA was extracted with DNase-treated RNeasy Micro or Mini kits, with the choice depending on cell number. To prevent cross-contamination, every cell subset was processed on its own, while patient and healthy donor samples were processed together. Using the immunoSEQ multiplex PCR, TCRB sequences were amplified from cDNA into 87-bp fragments spanning the CDR3 region. Amplicons were sequenced on the Illumina HiSeq platform. Per the source publication's procedure: Synthetic template baselines were used to correct PCR bias computationally, reads within Hamming distance 2 were collapsed together, and singletons that could not be merged were discarded. By aligning reads against IMGT, V, D and J genes, CDR3 length, and insertions or deletions at six rearrangement sites were assigned. Within each subset, clonotype counts were normalized to sorted cell number, after which true diversity and Gini coefficients were computed with the tcR R package. Repertoire sharing was quantified using the overlap coefficient calculated on TCRB nucleotide sequences. Out-of-frame TCRB sequences from naive cells were analyzed to stand in for the pre-selection repertoire. Here the immuneACCESS table is served through TCRdb, limited to in-frame sequences with V and J called. Missing clones are a known gap in these copies; in checked studies unresolved V genes cover under half, and the rest lacks a known reason. Clone size and the V and J calls come from that table; the DNA yielded D and trimming. Within this sample are about 260,000 clones, with around 68% of them counted one time only. The leading ten clones occupy 0.053% of the sample.

From each donor, a single peripheral blood sample of roughly 0.11 L on average was drawn into heparinised tubes. A BD FACSAria II and a panel including CD45RO, CCR7, CD25, CD127, CD95 and CD27 were used to sort naive, central memory, regulatory and stem cell-like memory CD4+ T cells. Every sorted population had a purity above 95%. PBMCs were isolated right away by Lymphoprep density gradient centrifugation and were stained directly, without culture. Samples were stained and sorted in pairs, with one healthy donor and one patient per experiment, so that batch effects were minimized. What was sequenced was naive CD4+ T cells from blood. According to the study, the label for this sample's cell subset or site signals: true naive CD4+ T cells. This TCR derives from a man in his thirties or forties in good health.

The CDR3 in this case is CASSLAPGNTEAFF. Here is the DNA: TGTGCCAGCAGCTTAGCACCGGGGAACACTGAAGCTTTCTTT. Recombination linked TRBV7-9 to TRBJ1-1; the D gene remains uncertain. V sheds 0 bases and J sheds 1 base, leaving 6 bases between their ends. The germline V gene (reference sequence) gives CDR1 as SEHNR and CDR2 as FQNEAQ. The CDR3 holds 14 amino acids from the cysteine to the phenylalanine. The sequence is cut down to CDR3 DNA, 42 bases in frame from base 1.